This T cell receptor beta chain derives from a study of blood T cell repertoires in COVID-19. In this sample, this clone turned up once. In the original workflow: It was from reference gene primer amplification that nucleated cell counts were estimated. The data were produced by immunoSEQ multiplex PCR, yet TCRdb's version contains in-frame clones alone and is incomplete. V, J and clone size are taken as reported in that table, and D and trimming were inferred from the DNA itself. The sample holds about 250,000 clones, more than 65% seen once. Germline CDR1 reads SGHRS; CDR2 reads YFSETQ. The V gene end was trimmed by 2 bases and the J gene end by 5 bases; junction bases not matched to a gene: 9. This CDR3 is built from 15 residues.

The V and J genes are TRBV5-1 and TRBJ1-1; TRBD1 aligns across 7 bases. The sequenced material came from peripheral blood. This sequence was found in a woman aged 40 to 55 with active or convalescent COVID-19. This CDR3 reads CASSFDRVGETEAFF. The CDR3 nucleotides read TGCGCCAGCAGCTTCGACAGGGTTGGAGAAACTGAAGCTTTCTTT. Using reference TRBV5-1 and TRBJ1-1 for the parts outside the CDR3, the full variable domain is KAGVTQTPRYLIKTRGQQVTLSCSPISGHRSVSWYQQTPGQGLQFLFEYFSETQRNKGNFPGRFSGRQFSNSRSEMNVSTLELGDSALYLCASSFDRVGETEAFFGQGTRLTVV.